These 12 T cell receptor beta chains were all obtained from the same sample, sequenced in a study of blood T cells in healthy people across ages. Then a second PCR, running about 6 to 12 cycles, was carried out with a sample-barcoded 5' primer and a J-beta primer mix. TCRdb recomputed calls from the 5' RACE reads with MiXCR, one row per CDR3 protein. The sample gives about 1,600,000 distinct CDR3 sequences, approximately 42% of which show up once; 7.9% is in the top ten. The sequencing sample was made of blood. The source of these receptors is a young woman in good health.

This clonotype was detected only a few times. The CDR3 sequence: CASSARDLYGYTF. The CDR3 DNA reads TGTGCCAGCAGCGCCCGGGACCTCTATGGCTACACCTTC. The rearrangement uses TRBV9 and TRBJ1-2; tentative D call: TRBD1 (5 bases). The CDR3 is 13 amino acids. Germline-derived CDR1 and CDR2 are SGDLS and YYNGEE. The V and J ends lost 3 bases and 4 bases respectively, with 10 bases between them. The complete variable domain, with remaining parts taken from reference TRBV9 and TRBJ1-2, reads DSGVTQTPKHLITATGQRVTLRCSPRSGDLSVYWYQQSLDQGLQFLIQYYNGEERAKGNILERFSAQQFPDLHSELNLSSLELGDSALYFCASSARDLYGYTFGSGTRLTVV.

The J gene is TRBJ2-7, the V gene TRBV4-1; 9 bases agree with TRBD1. Trimming cost V 5 bases and J 3 bases; bases outside gene matches: 8. The CDR3 is made up of 15 amino acids. Germline CDR1 reads MGHRA; CDR2 reads YSYEKL. The CDR3 nucleotides read TGCGCCAGCAGCTCGCGGAGGGACAGGGTCTACGAGCAGTACTTC. Its translation: CASSSRRDRVYEQYF.

The chain employs TRBV21-1 and TRBJ1-1. TRBV21-1 has pseudogene status. This CDR3 is built from 15 residues. CDR3 sequence (DNA): TGTGCCAGCAGCAAAGGAGAGGAGGTGAACACTGAAGCTTTCTTT. It codes for CASSKGEEVNTEAFF.

Comment on this clonotype: An end of the junction does not agree with germline; a read error may underlie this. V and J are TRBV11-2 and TRBJ2-5; a possible D gene is TRBD1 (5 bases). CDR3 size: 16 residues. CDR1 and CDR2 (germline): SGHAT, FQNNGV. CDR3 protein: CAISLESGAGQETQYF. In DNA, the CDR3 is TGTGCCATCAGCTTAGAGTCTGGGGCCGGCCAAGAGACCCAGTACTTC.

J is TRBJ2-1 and V is TRBV9, with 14 positions matching TRBD2. Germline trimming cut 3 bases from V and 6 bases from J; bases unmatched to any gene: 5. The CDR3 extends over 16 amino acids. Germline-derived CDR1 and CDR2 are SGDLS and YYNGEE. CDR3 nucleotide sequence: TGTGCCAGCAGCGCGGGACTAGCGGGGGTCTCCAATGAGCAGTTCTTC. As protein: CASSAGLAGVSNEQFF.

This clonotype is a singleton in its sample. The chain employs TRBV7-9 and TRBJ2-1, with 9 bases fitting TRBD2. Germline-derived CDR1 and CDR2 are SEHNR and FQNEAQ (reference sequence). The ends lost 3 bases at V and 7 bases at J; junction bases unmatched: 7. The CDR3 spans 15 residues. The CDR3 DNA is TGTGCCAGCAGCTTTCGGACTAGCGTGGGAAATGAGCAGTTCTTC. Its protein is CASSFRTSVGNEQFF.

This clonotype has a handful of counts. The rearrangement uses TRBV5-1 and TRBJ2-7; TRBD2 aligns across 7 bases. Per the germline V gene, CDR1 is SGHRS and CDR2 is YFSETQ. Trimming at V came to 0 bases and at J to 3 bases, leaving 6 bases not matched to a gene. This CDR3 is 15 amino acids long. CDR3 bases: TGCGCCAGCAGCTTGGAACTAGCGACTAGCTACGAGCAGTACTTC. Its translation is CASSLELATSYEQYF.

This clonotype showed up just a few times. The CDR3 DNA sequence: TGTGCCAGCAGCCCAAGGACAGGGCGGGTAGATACGCAGTATTTT. It yields the protein CASSPRTGRVDTQYF. This chain connects TRBV7-2 to TRBJ2-3, with 8 bases fitting TRBD1. V shed 5 bases and J 5 bases; nucleotides not matched to a gene: 9. Germline V gene data show CDR1 as SGHTA and CDR2 as FQGNSA. CDR3 length: 15 amino acids.

This clonotype has a handful of counts. This rearrangement joins TRBV20-1 to TRBJ2-7; D might be TRBD1 (6 bases). V lost 5 bases, J lost 3 bases, and 14 bases lay in between. Germline V lookup: CDR1 DFQATT, CDR2 SNEGSKA (reference sequence). The CDR3 contains 13 residues. For the CDR3, the DNA is TGCAGTGCTGCCGTCGACAGGCGCTACGAGCAGTACTTC. The encoded protein is CSAAVDRRYEQYF.

This clonotype was counted once. The chain joins TRBV5-1 to TRBJ2-6; 7 nucleotides agree with TRBD2. The CDR3 sequence is 16 residues long. Trimming removed 7 bases from V and 0 bases from J; junction bases left unmatched: 7. In germline, CDR1 is SGHRS, CDR2 YFSETQ. Written as DNA, the CDR3 is TGCGCCAGCGGTACGGGGGGTAACTCTGGGGCCAACGTCCTGACTTTC. This codes for CASGTGGNSGANVLTF. Together with reference TRBV5-1 and TRBJ2-6, the CDR3 gives the full variable domain: KAGVTQTPRYLIKTRGQQVTLSCSPISGHRSVSWYQQTPGQGLQFLFEYFSETQRNKGNFPGRFSGRQFSNSRSEMNVSTLELGDSALYLCASGTGGNSGANVLTFGAGSRLTVL.

This clonotype turned up a few times. A read error may be the cause here, since a much bigger clone is one base away. The chain recombines TRBV7-6 with TRBJ2-7; no firm D call. CDR1 is SGHVS, CDR2 FNYEAQ, per germline. Trimming removed 5 bases from V and 3 bases from J, with 14 bases in between. The CDR3 length is 14 residues. The CDR3 is CASSVMSSGYEQYF. DNA of the CDR3: TGTGCCAGCAGCGTAATGAGTAGTGGCTACGAGCAGTACTTC. Drawing the rest from reference TRBV7-6 and TRBJ2-7, the complete variable domain is GAGVSQSPRYKVTKRGQDVALRCDPISGHVSLYWYRQALGQGPEFLTYFNYEAQQDKSGLPNDRFSAERPEGSISTLTIQRTEQRDSAMYRCASSVMSSGYEQYFGPGTRLTVT.

J is TRBJ2-5 and V is TRBV20-1; unclear D gene. V was cut by 0 bases and J by 0 bases, with 8 bases left in between. The germline V gene has CDR1 DFQATT and CDR2 SNEGSKA (reference sequence). The CDR3 spans 14 residues. The CDR3 sequence is CSARDRSYQETQYF. In nucleotides, the CDR3 is TGCAGTGCTAGAGATCGATCGTACCAAGAGACCCAGTACTTC.